This TCR beta chain was observed in a study of T cells in Graves' hyperthyroidism and ophthalmopathy (dated by TCRdb to about 2019). The study in broad terms: Peripheral blood samples were taken at initial diagnosis, before any treatment was given. Following sampling, methimazole starting at 30 mg daily was given to hyperthyroidism patients, and high-dose intravenous methylprednisolone was given to ophthalmopathy patients. In addition, the study compared T-cell repertoires in thyroid tissue and in blood from five or six Graves' hyperthyroidism patients. Prospective prediction of ophthalmopathy was tested in an independent validation cohort consisting of 18 hyperthyroidism patients and 17 patients who later progressed to ophthalmopathy. To identify TCR V-J signatures that set the groups apart, the researchers used a discovery cohort of 100 patients, made up of approximately 43 with Graves' ophthalmopathy and 55 to 65 with stable Graves' hyperthyroidism. According to the paper, TCR Vbeta CDR3 sequencing was carried out on 135 peripheral blood samples, which came from more than 40 ophthalmopathy, some 73 hyperthyroidism and 17 progressor patients. The 100 or so discovery patients were randomly split 7:3 into training and test sets.

Broad study findings and their caveats: Sample size was not statistically predetermined, and investigators were not blinded to group allocation. In validation, progression to ophthalmopathy was predicted by the model with approximately 67% sensitivity and roughly 76% specificity, a median of around 5.9 months before onset. Ophthalmopathy was separated from stable hyperthyroidism by a 13 V-J signature model, with roughly 88% sensitivity and approximately 84% specificity obtained in cross-validation and 80%/75% obtained in testing. Most expanded thyroid clonotypes (frequency above 0.001) were also detected in blood, suggesting blood repertoires may reflect thyroid immune responses.

The CDR3 sequence holds 16 residues, the cysteine and phenylalanine included. Only the CDR3 DNA is retained, 48 bases long and in frame from the first base. The germline V gene specifies SNHLY as CDR1 and FYNNEI as CDR2. Relative to germline, V is missing 4 bases and J is missing 0 bases, with 7 bases of the junction outside any gene match. Moderately to severely active disease, a Clinical Activity Score of at least 3, a NOSPECS grade of at least 4, and a duration under 3 months were present in ophthalmopathy patients. Exclusion was applied to patients with uncontrolled infections, other autoimmune diseases, pregnancy or lactation. Diagnoses relied on clinical symptoms, serum thyroxine and TRAb, thyroid ultrasound and orbital computed tomography. PBMCs were separated from roughly 9.6 ml of fresh peripheral blood using Ficoll-Paque density gradient centrifugation. Total RNA was extracted using Trizol reagent, and RNA quality was assessed on an Agilent 2100 Bioanalyzer.

The TCR beta CDR3 regions were amplified from the RNA transcripts. The TCR CDR3 was subjected to a first round of RT-PCR using the HTBI primer set and the Qiagen OneStep RT-PCR kit. A second multiplex PCR round built the libraries, followed by size selection and purification. The libraries were sequenced on an Illumina HiSeq2000 using paired-end 100 bp reads. The study's own analysis went as follows. SOAPnuke was used to process the raw data, throwing out any read that contained adapters or uncalled bases, had a mean Phred below 15, or lacked an exact constant-primer or identifier match. High-quality paired reads were merged using COPE v1.2.5, and each unique nucleotide sequence was defined as a clonotype. MiTCR v1.1 was used to align the clonotypes against IMGT TRBV, TRBD and TRBJ reference segments. Analysis was restricted to V-J combinations with a frequency above 0.0001, which covered roughly 99% of repertoires. A TCS score was defined as the ratio of F50 (clonal expansion) to E x V (chaos), with BLOSUM62-based TCRdist applied between CDR3 peptides within each V-J. Welch's t-statistics and random forest reduced fewer than 600 V-J features to some 14, which were used in a naive Bayes classifier (R e1071). TCRdb's own reprocessing of the public reads used fastp at Q25 and MiXCR and kept productive beta chains. Duplicate CDR3 protein sequences are folded into a single record with the most common DNA and genes. Here the V and J calls rest on TCRdb's processing, not on the authors' analysis. Across this sample there are hundreds of thousands of distinct CDR3 sequences, with about 16% seen only once. About 3.5% of the sample lies in the top ten.

With respect to this clonotype: Its specific antigen is unknown. No base quality information exists; no much larger clone differs at one position.

The sample was blood. The receptor was isolated from a woman between 40 and 50 years old with Graves' ophthalmopathy. Recombination joined TRBV2 with TRBJ2-7, with 9 bases aligning to TRBD2. For the CDR3, the sequence is CASSATSGLSSYEQYF. The base sequence is TGTGCCAGCAGTGCGACTAGCGGCTTAAGCTCCTACGAGCAGTACTTC.